Below, 24 T cell receptor beta chains from the same sample are listed, as sequenced in a study of shared T cell receptors in the human thymus. Assay used: immunoSEQ multiplex PCR; TCRdb lists only in-frame clones, some missing. The data contain 700,000 to 750,000 clones, over 75% of them singletons. The sample also formed part of further work on human thymus T cells.

Specimen: thymocytes. The receptor source for this set is a girl under two years old with a congenital heart defect.

This chain uses TRBV28 with TRBJ2-3; D perhaps matches TRBD2 (7 bases). The CDR3 runs 21 residues. The ends were cut back, 3 bases at V and 0 bases at J, with 28 bases in the middle. Germline V gives CDR1 MDHEN, CDR2 SYDVKM. CDR3 nucleotides: TGTGCCAGCAGTTTCCCCCTAGGGGGGGACCTCCTGAACCCTAGCACAGATACGCAGTATTTT. Residues: CASSFPLGGDLLNPSTDTQYF.

This sequence joins TRBV2 and TRBJ2-5; 9 bases map to TRBD2. Germline loops: CDR1 SNHLY, CDR2 FYNNEI. The CDR3 consists of 15 residues. The V gene end was trimmed by 8 bases and the J gene end by 2 bases; junction bases not matched to a gene: 9. CDR3 DNA sequence: TGTGCCAGCTTCAAGCGGGGGGAATGGCAAGAGACCCAGTACTTC. This encodes CASFKRGEWQETQYF. The variable domain in full, completed from reference TRBV2 and TRBJ2-5, reads EPEVTQTPSHQVTQMGQEVILRCVPISNHLYFYWYRQILGQKVEFLVSFYNNEISEKSEIFDDQFSVERPDGSNFTLKIRSTKLEDSAMYFCASFKRGEWQETQYFGPGTRLLVL.

The chain uses TRBV5-1 and TRBJ1-3; D uncertain. In germline, CDR1 is SGHRS, CDR2 YFSETQ. CDR3 size: 14 residues. With 4 bases removed from V and 1 base from J, the gap between germline ends came to 9 bases. The chain's CDR3 is CASSRTGSGNTIYF. In DNA, the CDR3 is TGCGCCAGCAGCCGAACGGGGTCTGGAAACACCATATATTTT.

This sequence joins TRBV5-6 and TRBJ1-6, with 7 bases lining up with TRBD1. The CDR3 runs 17 residues. The germline V gene encodes CDR1 SGHDT and CDR2 YYEEEE. V was pared by 1 base and J by 9 bases, with 13 bases of the junction left unmatched. The CDR3 region has the DNA TGTGCCAGCAGCTTGCGGGGGACAGCCCTTCGGACTTCACCCCTCCACTTT. Its translation: CASSLRGTALRTSPLHF.

This CDR3 is CASSLARRSGEAFF. The CDR3 DNA is TGTGCCAGCAGCTTAGCGCGTAGGTCAGGGGAAGCTTTCTTT. This chain joins TRBV7-2 and TRBJ1-1; TRBD1 might be the D (5 bases). The CDR3 loop spans 14 amino acids. Trimming pared 0 bases from V and 8 bases from J, leaving 13 bases between. Germline CDR1 is SGHTA and CDR2 is FQGNSA.

In its sample, this clone was seen once. V and J are TRBV27 and TRBJ2-1; the match to TRBD2 covers 8 bases. The germline CDR1 and CDR2 sequences are MNHEY and SMNVEV (reference sequence). The CDR3 loop spans 13 amino acids. After removal of 7 bases from V and 2 bases from J, the junction contained 1 base not matched to a gene. The CDR3 protein is CASKRGPYNEQFF. CDR3 sequence (DNA): TGTGCCAGCAAGCGGGGGCCCTACAATGAGCAGTTCTTC.

V usage is TRBV7-2 and J usage is TRBJ2-7; perhaps TRBD1 as D (5 bases). The CDR3 runs 14 residues. Trimming cost V 4 bases and J 3 bases, with 13 bases left between them. CDR1 and CDR2 (germline): SGHTA, FQGNSA. The CDR3 bases are TGTGCCAGCAGCTCCCTCGAGACAGACTACGAGCAGTACTTC. It is translated as CASSSLETDYEQYF.

The chain employs TRBV30 and TRBJ1-2, with D tentatively TRBD1 (6 bases). Germline CDR1 is GTSNPN and CDR2 is SVGIG (reference sequence). This CDR3 has 21 residues. V dropped 0 bases and J dropped 2 bases, with 31 bases sitting between them. The CDR3 DNA reads as TGTGCCTGGAGTGTACCTTATATACCCCACTCCAGCAGGGGACCAAACTATGGCTACACCTTC. The encoded protein is CAWSVPYIPHSSRGPNYGYTF.

The chain employs TRBV11-2 and TRBJ2-7, with D possibly matching TRBD2 (5 bases). The CDR3 runs 17 residues. The germline gives CDR1 SGHAT, CDR2 FQNNGV. V lost 5 bases and J lost 2, with 22 bases in between. CDR3 nucleotides: TGTGCCAGCAGCCCCTTACGGAGATGGCGGGCGACCTACGAGCAGTACTTC. Its translation is CASSPLRRWRATYEQYF.

This clone is a singleton in its sample. The chain carries TRBV28 and TRBJ1-1; no clear D gene. Deletions cut 5 bases from V and 4 bases from J, with 8 bases between. Germline loops: CDR1 MDHEN, CDR2 SYDVKM. The CDR3 is 12 residues long. CDR3 amino acids: CASSGEGTEAFF. Here the CDR3 DNA reads TGTGCCAGCAGTGGGGAGGGCACTGAAGCTTTCTTT. Together with reference TRBV28 and TRBJ1-1, the CDR3 gives the full variable domain: DVKVTQSSRYLVKRTGEKVFLECVQDMDHENMFWYRQDPGLGLRLIYFSYDVKMKEKGDIPEGYSVSREKKERFSLILESASTNQTSMYLCASSGEGTEAFFGQGTRLTVV.

The V call is TRBV15, the J call TRBJ1-5, with unresolved D. V lost 0 bases and J lost 5, with 14 bases in between. This CDR3 comprises 16 residues. CDR1 is LNHNV, CDR2 YYDKDF, per germline (reference sequence). The CDR3 bases are TGTGCCACCAGCAGAGATCCGTGGAGGGAATATCAGCCCCAGCATTTT. Its translation: CATSRDPWREYQPQHF.

Only one count was recorded for this clone. V gene TRBV10-2 combines with J gene TRBJ1-2; no definite D call. The germline V gene encodes CDR1 WSHSY and CDR2 SAAADI. With 7 bases removed from V and 3 bases from J, the gap between germline ends came to 9 bases. This CDR3 contains 12 residues. For the CDR3, the DNA is TGCGCCAGCAAACAGCAGGACTATGGCTACACCTTC. This sequence encodes CASKQQDYGYTF.

This clone has just one count. The V and J genes are TRBV5-1 and TRBJ1-1; D is perhaps TRBD1 (6 bases). The CDR3 covers 12 residues. Trimming pared 4 bases from V and 8 bases from J, leaving 12 bases between. Germline values: CDR1 SGHRS, CDR2 YFSETQ. The CDR3 DNA reads TGCGCCAGCAGCCGCCCTACAGGGGAAGCTTTCTTT. Translated, it gives CASSRPTGEAFF. Using reference TRBV5-1 and TRBJ1-1 for the parts outside the CDR3, the full variable domain is KAGVTQTPRYLIKTRGQQVTLSCSPISGHRSVSWYQQTPGQGLQFLFEYFSETQRNKGNFPGRFSGRQFSNSRSEMNVSTLELGDSALYLCASSRPTGEAFFGQGTRLTVV.

This rearrangement joins TRBV15 to TRBJ1-1; D perhaps matches TRBD1 (6 bases). With 0 bases removed from V and 2 bases from J, the gap between germline ends came to 19 bases. Germline V gives CDR1 LNHNV, CDR2 YYDKDF (reference sequence). CDR3 length equals 18 residues. DNA of the CDR3: TGTGCCACCAGCAGAGATAGGGACACGCCGGGGGGTAACACTGAAGCTTTCTTT. It encodes CATSRDRDTPGGNTEAFF.

The chain couples TRBV5-1 to TRBJ1-1; D is uncertain. V lost 4 bases and J lost 2, with 15 bases in between. The CDR3 runs to 15 residues. Germline CDR1 SGHRS, CDR2 YFSETQ. The CDR3 DNA sequence: TGCGCCAGCAGCCCCCGAGAAGCGTCCAACACTGAAGCTTTCTTT. Translated: CASSPREASNTEAFF.

The chain carries TRBV14 and TRBJ1-1; tentatively, D is TRBD1 (6 bases). The CDR3 sequence is 20 residues long. Deletions cut 4 bases from V and 1 base from J, with 28 bases between. The germline CDR1 and CDR2 sequences are SGHDN and FVKESK. The CDR3 region has the DNA TGTGCCAGCAGCCCCCAAGCCGGGGGGCTGGGAAAGCTTTGGAACACTGAAGCTTTCTTT. Residues: CASSPQAGGLGKLWNTEAFF.

The table lists this clone with a count of one. This sequence joins TRBV7-2 and TRBJ1-1, with 9 bases lining up with TRBD1. Losses at the gene ends were 4 bases for V and 11 bases for J; bases not matched to a gene: 11. Germline loops: CDR1 SGHTA, CDR2 FQGNSA. This CDR3 has 14 amino acids. The CDR3 sequence is CASSSRTGDGEAFF. CDR3 DNA: TGTGCCAGCAGCTCGCGGACAGGGGATGGGGAGGCTTTCTTT.

J is TRBJ2-5 and V is TRBV5-1; TRBD2 might be the D (6 bases). The germline V and J ends were trimmed by 5 bases and 12 bases, with 20 bases remaining between them. Germline CDR1 reads SGHRS; CDR2 reads YFSETQ. The CDR3 has 13 amino acids. This CDR3 is CASSTGLQTPEYF. CDR3 nucleotide sequence: TGCGCCAGCAGTACCGGACTACAGACCCCCGAGTACTTC. The whole variable domain, filled in from reference TRBV5-1 and TRBJ2-5, reads KAGVTQTPRYLIKTRGQQVTLSCSPISGHRSVSWYQQTPGQGLQFLFEYFSETQRNKGNFPGRFSGRQFSNSRSEMNVSTLELGDSALYLCASSTGLQTPEYFGPGTRLLVL.

V gene TRBV2 combines with J gene TRBJ1-1; TRBD1 agrees at 9 bases. The trim removed 1 base at V and 10 bases at J, leaving 7 bases unmatched. Germline values: CDR1 SNHLY, CDR2 FYNNEI. The CDR3 is 14 amino acids. CDR3 loop: CASSEVANRGRAFF. The CDR3 coding sequence is TGTGCCAGCAGTGAAGTGGCCAACAGGGGGCGAGCTTTCTTT.

This chain connects TRBV4-3 to TRBJ1-2; D possibly corresponds to TRBD1 (6 bases). This CDR3 is 15 amino acids long. The germline gives CDR1 LGHNA, CDR2 YSLEER. V lost 0 bases, J lost 2 bases, and 10 bases lay in between. For the CDR3, the DNA is TGCGCCAGCAGCCAAGAGTCAGGGGTCAACTATGGCTACACCTTC. Translating gives CASSQESGVNYGYTF.

The count of this clone is one. The genes are TRBV4-3 and TRBJ1-4, with 7 bases that match TRBD1. With V trimmed by 1 base and J by 6 bases, 14 bases remained unmatched. Germline CDR1 LGHNA, CDR2 YSLEER. The CDR3 covers 18 residues. The CDR3 spells CASSQGDRAGRPHEKLFF. CDR3 DNA sequence: TGCGCCAGCAGCCAAGGAGACAGGGCTGGGAGACCCCATGAAAAACTGTTTTTT.

The V call is TRBV15, the J call TRBJ1-2; 9 nucleotides line up with TRBD1. This CDR3 contains 22 residues. V shed 2 bases and J 1 base; nucleotides not matched to a gene: 23. Germline lookup yields CDR1 LNHNV and CDR2 YYDKDF (reference sequence). CDR3 DNA: TGTGCCACCAGCAGACGCGGACTGGACAGGGGCCCAAACCGTAGAAATAACTATGGCTACACCTTC. It specifies CATSRRGLDRGPNRRNNYGYTF.

CDR3 in amino acids: CASSQGPTSGGSQETQYF. The CDR3 coding sequence is TGCGCCAGCAGCCAAGGACCCACTAGCGGGGGGTCCCAAGAGACCCAGTACTTC. The V call is TRBV4-1, the J call TRBJ2-5, with 12 bases that match TRBD2. This CDR3 contains 18 residues. CDR1 is MGHRA, CDR2 YSYEKL, per germline. Unmatched junction bases numbered 7, after V lost 1 base and J lost 1 base.

CDR3 region: CASSVRDEQYF. For the CDR3, the DNA is TGTGCCAGCAGTGTTCGGGACGAGCAGTACTTC. V usage is TRBV28 and J usage is TRBJ2-7; D ambiguous. There are 11 residues in the CDR3. The V gene lost 5 bases and the J gene lost 5 bases, with 7 bases spanning the gap. Germline CDR1 is MDHEN and CDR2 is SYDVKM. The variable domain in full, completed from reference TRBV28 and TRBJ2-7, reads DVKVTQSSRYLVKRTGEKVFLECVQDMDHENMFWYRQDPGLGLRLIYFSYDVKMKEKGDIPEGYSVSREKKERFSLILESASTNQTSMYLCASSVRDEQYFGPGTRLTVT.